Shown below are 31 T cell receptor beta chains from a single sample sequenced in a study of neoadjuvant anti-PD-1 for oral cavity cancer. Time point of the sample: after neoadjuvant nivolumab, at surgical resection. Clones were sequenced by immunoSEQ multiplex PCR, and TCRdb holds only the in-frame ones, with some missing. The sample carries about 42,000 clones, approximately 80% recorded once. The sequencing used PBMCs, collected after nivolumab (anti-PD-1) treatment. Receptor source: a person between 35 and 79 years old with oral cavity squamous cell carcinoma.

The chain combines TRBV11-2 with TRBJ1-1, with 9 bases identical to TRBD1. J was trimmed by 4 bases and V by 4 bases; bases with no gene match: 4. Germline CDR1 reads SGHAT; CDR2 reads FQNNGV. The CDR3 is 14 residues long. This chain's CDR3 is CASSSRDRVTEAFF. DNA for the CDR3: TGTGCCAGCAGCTCTCGGGACAGGGTCACTGAAGCTTTCTTT.

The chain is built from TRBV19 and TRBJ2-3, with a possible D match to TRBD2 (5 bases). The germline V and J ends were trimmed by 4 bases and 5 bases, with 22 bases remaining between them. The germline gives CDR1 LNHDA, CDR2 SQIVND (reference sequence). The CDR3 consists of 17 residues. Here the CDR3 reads CASSSLAGGIGGDTQYF. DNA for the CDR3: TGTGCCAGTAGTAGCCTAGCTGGAGGAATTGGAGGAGATACGCAGTATTTT.

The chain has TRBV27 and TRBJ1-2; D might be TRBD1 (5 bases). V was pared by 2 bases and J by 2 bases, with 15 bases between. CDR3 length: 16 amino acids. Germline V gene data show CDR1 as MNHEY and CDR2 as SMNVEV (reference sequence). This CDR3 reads CASSLGPGTENYGYTF. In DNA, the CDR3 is TGTGCCAGCAGTTTAGGTCCCGGGACGGAGAACTATGGCTACACCTTC.

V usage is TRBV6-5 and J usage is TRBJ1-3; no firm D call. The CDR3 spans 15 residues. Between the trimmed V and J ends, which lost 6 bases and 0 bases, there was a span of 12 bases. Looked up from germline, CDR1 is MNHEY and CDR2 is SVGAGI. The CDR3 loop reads CASSRSLGSGNTIYF. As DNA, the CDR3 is TGTGCCAGCAGCCGATCATTAGGCTCTGGAAACACCATATATTTT.

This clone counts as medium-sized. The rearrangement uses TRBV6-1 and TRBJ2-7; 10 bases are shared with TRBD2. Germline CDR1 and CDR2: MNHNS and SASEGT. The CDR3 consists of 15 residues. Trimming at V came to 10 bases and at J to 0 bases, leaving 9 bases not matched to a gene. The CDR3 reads CATPPASGSSYEQYF. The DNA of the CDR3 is TGTGCCACCCCGCCGGCTAGCGGGAGCTCCTACGAGCAGTACTTC.

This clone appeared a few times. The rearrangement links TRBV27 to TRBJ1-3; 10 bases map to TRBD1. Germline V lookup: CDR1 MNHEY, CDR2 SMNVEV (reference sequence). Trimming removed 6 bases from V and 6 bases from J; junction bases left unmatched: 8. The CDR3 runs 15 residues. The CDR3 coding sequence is TGTGCCAGCAGCCCTAGGGGACAGGGGTTAAACACCATATATTTT. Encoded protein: CASSPRGQGLNTIYF.

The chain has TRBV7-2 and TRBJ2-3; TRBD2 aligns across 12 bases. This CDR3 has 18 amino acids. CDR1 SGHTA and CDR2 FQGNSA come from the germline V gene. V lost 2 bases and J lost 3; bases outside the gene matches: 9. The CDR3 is CASSLSASGGARTDTQYF. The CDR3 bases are TGTGCCAGCAGCTTATCGGCTAGCGGGGGGGCTAGGACAGATACGCAGTATTTT.

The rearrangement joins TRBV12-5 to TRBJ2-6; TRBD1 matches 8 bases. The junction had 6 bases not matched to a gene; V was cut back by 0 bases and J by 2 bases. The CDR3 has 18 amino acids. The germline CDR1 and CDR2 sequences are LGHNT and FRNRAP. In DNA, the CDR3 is TGTGCTAGTGGTTTGGTAGGGCAGGGGGCGGCTGGGGCCAACGTCCTGACTTTC. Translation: CASGLVGQGAAGANVLTF.

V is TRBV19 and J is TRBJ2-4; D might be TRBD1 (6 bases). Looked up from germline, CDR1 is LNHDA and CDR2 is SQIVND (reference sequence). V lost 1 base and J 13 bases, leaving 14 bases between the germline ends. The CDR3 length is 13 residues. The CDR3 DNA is TGTGCCAGTAGTATAGGAGTTCCGGGACAACAGTACTTC. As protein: CASSIGVPGQQYF.

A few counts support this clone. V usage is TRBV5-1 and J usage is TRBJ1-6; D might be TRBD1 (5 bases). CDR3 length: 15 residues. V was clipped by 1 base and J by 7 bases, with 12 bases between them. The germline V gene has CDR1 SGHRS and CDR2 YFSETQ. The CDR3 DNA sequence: TGCGCCAGCAGCTTGTCCAGGGCGAGCAATTCACCCCTCCACTTT. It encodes CASSLSRASNSPLHF.

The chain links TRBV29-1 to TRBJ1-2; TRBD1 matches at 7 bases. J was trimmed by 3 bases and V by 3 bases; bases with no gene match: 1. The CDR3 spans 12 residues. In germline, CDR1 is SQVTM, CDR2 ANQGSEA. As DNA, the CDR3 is TGCAGCGTTGAGGGACAGCACTATGGCTACACCTTC. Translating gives CSVEGQHYGYTF.

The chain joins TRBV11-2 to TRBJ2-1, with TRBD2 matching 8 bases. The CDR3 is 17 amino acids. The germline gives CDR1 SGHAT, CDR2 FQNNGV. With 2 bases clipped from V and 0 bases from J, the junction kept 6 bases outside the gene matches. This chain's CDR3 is CASSLLTSGSSYNEQFF. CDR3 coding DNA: TGTGCCAGCAGCTTACTAACTAGCGGTAGCTCCTACAATGAGCAGTTCTTC.

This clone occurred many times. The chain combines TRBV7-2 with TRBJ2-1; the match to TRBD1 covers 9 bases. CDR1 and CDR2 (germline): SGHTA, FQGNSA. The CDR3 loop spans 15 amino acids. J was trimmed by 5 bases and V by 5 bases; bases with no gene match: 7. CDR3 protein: CASSPGTGKDNEQFF. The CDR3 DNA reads TGTGCCAGCAGCCCCGGGACAGGGAAGGACAATGAGCAGTTCTTC.

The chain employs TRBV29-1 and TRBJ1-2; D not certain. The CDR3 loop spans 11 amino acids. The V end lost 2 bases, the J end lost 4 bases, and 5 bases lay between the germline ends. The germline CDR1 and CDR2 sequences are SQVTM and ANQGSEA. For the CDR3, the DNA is TGCAGCGTTGAAAGCAGCTATGGCTACACCTTC. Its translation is CSVESSYGYTF.

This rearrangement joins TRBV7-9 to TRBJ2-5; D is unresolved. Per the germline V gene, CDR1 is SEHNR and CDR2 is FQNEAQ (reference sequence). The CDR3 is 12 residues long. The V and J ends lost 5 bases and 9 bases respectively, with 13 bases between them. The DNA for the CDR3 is TGTGCCAGCAGCCCGATCTCCGAGGCCCAGTACTTC. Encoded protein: CASSPISEAQYF.

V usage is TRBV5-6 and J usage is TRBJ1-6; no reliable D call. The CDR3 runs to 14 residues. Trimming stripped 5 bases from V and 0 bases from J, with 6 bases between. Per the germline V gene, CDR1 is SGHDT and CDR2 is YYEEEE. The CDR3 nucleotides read TGTGCCAGCAGAATGTACTCCTATAATTCACCCCTCCACTTT. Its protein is CASRMYSYNSPLHF.

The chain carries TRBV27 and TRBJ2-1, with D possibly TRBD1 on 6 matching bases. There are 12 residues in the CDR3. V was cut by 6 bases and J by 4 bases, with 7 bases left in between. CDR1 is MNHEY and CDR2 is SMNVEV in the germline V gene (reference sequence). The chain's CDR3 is CASRTGYNEQFF. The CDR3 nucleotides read TGTGCCAGCAGGACAGGTTACAATGAGCAGTTCTTC.

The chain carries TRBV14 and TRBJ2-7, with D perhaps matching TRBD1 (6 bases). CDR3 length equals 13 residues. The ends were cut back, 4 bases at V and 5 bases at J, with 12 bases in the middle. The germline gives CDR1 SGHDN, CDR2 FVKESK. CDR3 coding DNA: TGTGCCAGCAGCCTTGAGTGGGGGCACGAGCAGTACTTC. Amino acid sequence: CASSLEWGHEQYF.

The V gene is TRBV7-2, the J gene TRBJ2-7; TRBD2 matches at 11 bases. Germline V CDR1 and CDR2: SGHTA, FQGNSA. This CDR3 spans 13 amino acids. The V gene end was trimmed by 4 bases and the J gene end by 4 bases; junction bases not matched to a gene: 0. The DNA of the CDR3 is TGTGCCAGCAGCTGGACTAGCGGGTACGAGCAGTACTTC. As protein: CASSWTSGYEQYF.

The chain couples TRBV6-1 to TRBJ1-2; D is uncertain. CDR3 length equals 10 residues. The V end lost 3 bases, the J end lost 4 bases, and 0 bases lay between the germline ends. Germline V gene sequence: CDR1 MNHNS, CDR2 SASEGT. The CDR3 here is CASSDYGYTF. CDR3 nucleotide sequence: TGTGCCAGCAGTGACTATGGCTACACCTTC.

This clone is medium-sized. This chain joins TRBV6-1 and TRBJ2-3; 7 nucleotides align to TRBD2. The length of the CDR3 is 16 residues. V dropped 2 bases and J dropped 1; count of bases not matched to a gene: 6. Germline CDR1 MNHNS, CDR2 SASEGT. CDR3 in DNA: TGTGCCAGCAGTGAAACGATCGCGGGAGGCACAGATACGCAGTATTTT. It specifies CASSETIAGGTDTQYF.

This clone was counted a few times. In DNA form, the CDR3 reads TGTGCCACTAGCGGGGGGACCGCAGATACGCAGTATTTT. Protein sequence: CATSGGTADTQYF. This chain uses TRBV15 with TRBJ2-3; 10 nucleotides match TRBD2. Germline V lookup: CDR1 LNHNV, CDR2 YYDKDF (reference sequence). The CDR3 extends over 13 amino acids. Trimming at V came to 9 bases and at J to 4 bases, leaving 4 bases not matched to a gene.

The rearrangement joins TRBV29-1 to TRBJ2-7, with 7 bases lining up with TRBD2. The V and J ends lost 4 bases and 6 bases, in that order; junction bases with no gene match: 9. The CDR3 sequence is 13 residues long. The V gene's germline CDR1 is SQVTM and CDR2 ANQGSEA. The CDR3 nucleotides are TGCAGCGTTGGGGGGGGTCCTGGGCGCGAGCAGTACTTC. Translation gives CSVGGGPGREQYF.

The CDR3 is CASTLGGVISTNEKLFF. As DNA, the CDR3 is TGTGCCAGCACCCTTGGGGGGGTCATATCAACTAATGAAAAACTGTTTTTT. The gene calls are TRBV28 and TRBJ1-4; possible D gene TRBD1, 5 bases. The CDR3 extends over 17 amino acids. V dropped 7 bases and J dropped 0 bases, with 18 bases sitting between them. Germline values: CDR1 MDHEN, CDR2 SYDVKM.

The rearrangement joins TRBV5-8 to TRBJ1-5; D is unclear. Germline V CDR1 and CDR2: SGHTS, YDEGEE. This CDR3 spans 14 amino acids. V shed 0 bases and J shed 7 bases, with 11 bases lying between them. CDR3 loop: CASSLGQRNQPQHF. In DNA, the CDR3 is TGTGCCAGCAGCTTGGGCCAGCGGAACCAGCCCCAGCATTTT. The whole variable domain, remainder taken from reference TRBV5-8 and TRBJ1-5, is EAGVTQSPTHLIKTRGQQATLRCSPISGHTSVYWYQQALGLGLQFLLWYDEGEERNRGNFPPRFSGRQFPNYSSELNVNALELEDSALYLCASSLGQRNQPQHFGDGTRLSIL.

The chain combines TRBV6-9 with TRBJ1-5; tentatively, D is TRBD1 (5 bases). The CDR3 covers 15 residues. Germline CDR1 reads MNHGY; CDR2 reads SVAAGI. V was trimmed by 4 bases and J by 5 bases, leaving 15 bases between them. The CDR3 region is CASSSQGGGHQPQHF. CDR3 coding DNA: TGTGCCAGCAGTTCTCAGGGTGGAGGCCATCAGCCCCAGCATTTT.

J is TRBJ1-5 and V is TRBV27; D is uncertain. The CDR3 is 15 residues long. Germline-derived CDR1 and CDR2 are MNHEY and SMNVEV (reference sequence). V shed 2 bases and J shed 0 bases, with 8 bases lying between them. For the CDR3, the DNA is TGTGCCAGCAGTTTAGGTATTTTTAGCAATCAGCCCCAGCATTTT. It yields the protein CASSLGIFSNQPQHF.

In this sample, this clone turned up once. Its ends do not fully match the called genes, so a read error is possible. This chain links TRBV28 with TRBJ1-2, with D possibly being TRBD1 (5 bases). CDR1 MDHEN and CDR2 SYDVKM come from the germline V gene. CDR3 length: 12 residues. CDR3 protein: CASSLEGAPGSF. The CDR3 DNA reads TGTGCCAGCAGTTTAGAAGGGGCCCCTGGCTCCTTC.

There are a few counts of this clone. The CDR3 DNA sequence: TGTGCCAGCAGCGAACCCAGGGATTCAGCCAGTTTCCCAGAGACCCAGTACTTC. Its translation is CASSEPRDSASFPETQYF. This chain links TRBV9 with TRBJ2-5; maybe TRBD1 (5 bases). CDR1 and CDR2 (germline): SGDLS, YYNGEE. Trimming removed 3 bases from V and 4 bases from J, with 25 bases in between. The CDR3 has 18 amino acids.

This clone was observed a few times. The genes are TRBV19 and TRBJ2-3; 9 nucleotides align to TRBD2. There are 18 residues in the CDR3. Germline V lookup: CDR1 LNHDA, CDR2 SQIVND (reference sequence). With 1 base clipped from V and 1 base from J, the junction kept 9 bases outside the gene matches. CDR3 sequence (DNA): TGTGCCAGTAGTATAGTCGGCGGACTAGCGAGCGGCACAGATACGCAGTATTTT. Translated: CASSIVGGLASGTDTQYF.

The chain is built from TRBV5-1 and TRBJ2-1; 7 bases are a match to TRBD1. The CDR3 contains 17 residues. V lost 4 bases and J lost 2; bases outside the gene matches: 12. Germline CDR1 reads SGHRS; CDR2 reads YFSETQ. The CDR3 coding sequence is TGCGCCAGCAGCCGGGAACTAACAGGGGTTCCCTACAATGAGCAGTTCTTC. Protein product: CASSRELTGVPYNEQFF.